The clone carrying this T cell receptor beta chain is a singleton in its sample. The antigen is not known. Per the germline V gene, CDR1 is LNHDA and CDR2 is SQIVND (reference sequence). This CDR3 comprises 15 residues. V dropped 4 bases and J dropped 7; count of bases not matched to a gene: 11. This record comes from a study of T cell responses to AZD1222 COVID-19 vaccine. Study-level points and caveats: Spike was spanned by vaccine-associated CD4 TCRs, with dominance at 160-218 and 743-854. Baseline seropositivity occurred in only six or seven AZD1222 recipients.

Repertoires were generated with immunoSEQ multiplex PCR, while TCRdb's copy carries only in-frame clones and drops some. The sample records about 180,000 clones, about 93% being singletons. Material: peripheral blood, obtained 28 days after the second dose of the MenACWY control vaccine. This TCR was sampled from an adult who received the MenACWY meningococcal vaccine as a control. The chain is built from TRBV19 and TRBJ2-3, with 7 bases matching TRBD1. The CDR3 region has the DNA TGTGCCAGTAGTAGAGGGACAGAACGCGCGCATACGCAGTATTTT. Translated, it gives CASSRGTERAHTQYF. The whole variable domain, filled in from reference TRBV19 and TRBJ2-3, reads DGGITQSPKYLFRKEGQNVTLSCEQNLNHDAMYWYRQDPGQGLRLIYYSQIVNDFQKGDIAEGYSVSREKKESFPLTVTSAQKNPTAFYLCASSRGTERAHTQYFGPGTRLTVL.